The 14 T cell receptor beta chains presented below share a single source sample, sequenced in a study of blood T cells in healthy people across ages. A J-beta primer mix and a sample-barcoded 5' primer were used in a second PCR of about 6 to 12 cycles. MiXCR, run by TCRdb on the 5' RACE reads, gives a single entry per CDR3 protein. The table has hundreds of thousands of distinct CDR3 sequences, around 50% seen once. Sequenced sample: blood. These receptors originate from a man of 80 years or more in good health.

The chain combines TRBV11-2 with TRBJ2-1; 8 nucleotides agree with TRBD2. V was clipped by 6 bases and J by 8 bases; unmatched bases: 12. Germline loops: CDR1 SGHAT, CDR2 FQNNGV. The CDR3 has 15 residues. The CDR3 DNA reads as TGTGCCAGCAGAGACTCGGGGGGGCCTAGGGATGAGCAGTTCTTC. The encoded protein is CASRDSGGPRDEQFF.

V is TRBV19 and J is TRBJ2-1; TRBD2 agrees at 9 bases. Germline CDR1 and CDR2: LNHDA and SQIVND (reference sequence). J lost 9 bases, V lost 1 base, and 7 bases had no gene match. CDR3 length equals 15 residues. The CDR3 bases are TGTGCCAGTAGTATAGTCCGAGCGGGGGGTGTTGAGCAGTTCTTC. Encoded protein: CASSIVRAGGVEQFF.

To note about this clonotype: Just one base apart from a much larger clone, this may be a read error. The chain is built from TRBV6-1 and TRBJ2-5, with 8 bases identical to TRBD2. This CDR3 comprises 15 residues. Germline CDR1 reads MNHNS; CDR2 reads SASEGT. V shed 5 bases, J shed 5 bases, and the junction held 10 bases outside the gene matches. This chain's CDR3 is CASSTGAGVGETQYF. DNA of the CDR3: TGTGCCAGCAGTACCGGAGCGGGAGTCGGGGAGACCCAGTACTTC.

This chain uses TRBV20-1 with TRBJ2-2, with 8 bases lining up with TRBD2. Germline lookup yields CDR1 DFQATT and CDR2 SNEGSKA (reference sequence). The V gene end was trimmed by 0 bases and the J gene end by 3 bases; junction bases not matched to a gene: 3. This CDR3 contains 15 residues. CDR3 residues: CSARETGRDTGELFF. The DNA for the CDR3 is TGCAGTGCTAGAGAGACCGGGAGGGACACCGGGGAGCTGTTTTTT.

V is TRBV12-5 and J is TRBJ2-4; D is perhaps TRBD2 (5 bases). The CDR3 spans 11 residues. The V end was cut by 5 bases, the J end by 13 bases, with 12 bases between. Looked up from germline, CDR1 is LGHNT and CDR2 is FRNRAP. CDR3 sequence (DNA): TGTGCTAGTGGTCCCTCGGGCGGGCAGTACTTC. This codes for CASGPSGGQYF.

The V and J genes are TRBV3-1 and TRBJ2-3, with 12 bases aligning to TRBD2. CDR3 length: 17 residues. Per the germline V gene, CDR1 is LGHDT and CDR2 is YNNKEL (reference sequence). J lost 0 bases, V lost 1 base, and 2 bases had no gene match. The CDR3 spells CASSQGLAGDSTDTQYF. DNA for the CDR3: TGTGCCAGCAGCCAAGGACTAGCGGGAGATAGCACAGATACGCAGTATTTT.

The table lists this clonotype with many counts. The V call is TRBV7-2, the J call TRBJ1-1; D call uncertain. Germline CDR1 reads SGHTA; CDR2 reads FQGNSA. V lost 1 base and J 1 base, leaving 7 bases between the germline ends. The CDR3 is made up of 14 amino acids. The CDR3 DNA follows: TGTGCCAGCAGCTTAGGGGCAGGGAACACTGAAGCTTTCTTT. Amino acids: CASSLGAGNTEAFF.

CDR3 in amino acids: CAWSRRGTEQFF. The CDR3 DNA reads as TGTGCCTGGAGCAGAAGGGGGACTGAGCAGTTCTTC. The chain joins TRBV30 to TRBJ2-1; possibly TRBD1 for D (6 bases). The length of the CDR3 is 12 residues. V gave up 3 bases and J gave up 9 bases, with 12 bases separating them. CDR1 and CDR2 from the germline V gene are GTSNPN and SVGIG (reference sequence). Filled out from reference TRBV30 and TRBJ2-1, the complete variable domain reads SQTIHQWPATLVQPVGSPLSLECTVEGTSNPNLYWYRQAAGRGLQLLFYSVGIGQISSEVPQNLSASRPQDRQFILSSKKLLLSDSGFYLCAWSRRGTEQFFGPGTRLTVL.

This clonotype was seen a handful of times. The chain recombines TRBV6-6 with TRBJ2-1; D is possibly TRBD1 (7 bases). The CDR3 is 13 amino acids. Germline values: CDR1 MNHNY, CDR2 SVGAGI (reference sequence). Trimming stripped 7 bases from V and 9 bases from J, with 16 bases between. CDR3 loop: CASITGEAGEQFF. The CDR3 coding sequence is TGTGCCAGCATAACAGGGGAGGCCGGTGAGCAGTTCTTC.

This chain joins TRBV28 and TRBJ2-2; 7 positions match TRBD1. The CDR3 covers 14 residues. With V trimmed by 5 bases and J by 3 bases, 3 bases remained unmatched. From germline, CDR1 is MDHEN and CDR2 SYDVKM. The CDR3 bases are TGTGCCAGCAGTCGGGACAGCTACACCGGGGAGCTGTTTTTT. Its translation is CASSRDSYTGELFF.

The table lists this clonotype with a few counts. The chain combines TRBV20-1 with TRBJ2-3, with 12 positions matching TRBD2. The junction had 6 bases not matched to a gene; V was cut back by 3 bases and J by 5 bases. Germline lookup yields CDR1 DFQATT and CDR2 SNEGSKA (reference sequence). The CDR3 length is 15 residues. The CDR3 sequence is CSASRLAGAGDTQYF. In nucleotides, the CDR3 is TGCAGTGCTAGTAGACTAGCGGGGGCCGGAGATACGCAGTATTTT.

This clonotype occurred a few times. This sequence joins TRBV5-8 and TRBJ2-3; 12 bases are a match to TRBD2. V shed 1 base, J shed 3 bases, and the junction held 3 bases outside the gene matches. The CDR3 runs 16 residues. Germline CDR1 reads SGHTS; CDR2 reads YDEGEE. CDR3 DNA: TGTGCCAGCAGCTTGACTAGCGGGAGGAGTACAGATACGCAGTATTTT. Translated: CASSLTSGRSTDTQYF. Together with reference TRBV5-8 and TRBJ2-3, the CDR3 gives the full variable domain: EAGVTQSPTHLIKTRGQQATLRCSPISGHTSVYWYQQALGLGLQFLLWYDEGEERNRGNFPPRFSGRQFPNYSSELNVNALELEDSALYLCASSLTSGRSTDTQYFGPGTRLTVL.

V gene TRBV20-1 combines with J gene TRBJ2-1; possible D gene TRBD1, 5 bases. Per the germline V gene, CDR1 is DFQATT and CDR2 is SNEGSKA (reference sequence). The CDR3 runs to 12 residues. V shed 6 bases and J shed 13 bases, with 19 bases lying between them. The CDR3 reads CSATGRPETQFF. For the CDR3, the DNA is TGCAGTGCCACAGGACGCCCAGAGACCCAGTTCTTC.

This clonotype showed up just a few times. J is TRBJ2-3 and V is TRBV7-2; unclear D gene. CDR3 length equals 12 residues. V lost 3 bases and J lost 2, with 3 bases in between. The germline V gene has CDR1 SGHTA and CDR2 FQGNSA. As DNA, the CDR3 is TGTGCCAGCAGCTTCGACACAGATACGCAGTATTTT. Translating it yields CASSFDTDTQYF.